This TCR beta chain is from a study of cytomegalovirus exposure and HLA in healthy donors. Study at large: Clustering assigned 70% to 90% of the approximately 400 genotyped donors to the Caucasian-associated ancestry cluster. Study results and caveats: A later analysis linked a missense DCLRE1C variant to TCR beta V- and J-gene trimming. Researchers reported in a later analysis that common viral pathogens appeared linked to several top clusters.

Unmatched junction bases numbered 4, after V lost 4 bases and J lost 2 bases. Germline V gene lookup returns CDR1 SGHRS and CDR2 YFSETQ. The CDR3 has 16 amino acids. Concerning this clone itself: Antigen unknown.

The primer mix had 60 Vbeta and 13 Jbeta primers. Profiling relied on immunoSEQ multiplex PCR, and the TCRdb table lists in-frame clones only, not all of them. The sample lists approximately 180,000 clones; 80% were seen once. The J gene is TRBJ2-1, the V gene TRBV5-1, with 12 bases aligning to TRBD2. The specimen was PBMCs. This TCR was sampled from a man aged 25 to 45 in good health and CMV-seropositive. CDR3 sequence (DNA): TGCGCCAGCAGCCTACGGACTAGCGGGGCCTACAATGAGCAGTTCTTC. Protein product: CASSLRTSGAYNEQFF.